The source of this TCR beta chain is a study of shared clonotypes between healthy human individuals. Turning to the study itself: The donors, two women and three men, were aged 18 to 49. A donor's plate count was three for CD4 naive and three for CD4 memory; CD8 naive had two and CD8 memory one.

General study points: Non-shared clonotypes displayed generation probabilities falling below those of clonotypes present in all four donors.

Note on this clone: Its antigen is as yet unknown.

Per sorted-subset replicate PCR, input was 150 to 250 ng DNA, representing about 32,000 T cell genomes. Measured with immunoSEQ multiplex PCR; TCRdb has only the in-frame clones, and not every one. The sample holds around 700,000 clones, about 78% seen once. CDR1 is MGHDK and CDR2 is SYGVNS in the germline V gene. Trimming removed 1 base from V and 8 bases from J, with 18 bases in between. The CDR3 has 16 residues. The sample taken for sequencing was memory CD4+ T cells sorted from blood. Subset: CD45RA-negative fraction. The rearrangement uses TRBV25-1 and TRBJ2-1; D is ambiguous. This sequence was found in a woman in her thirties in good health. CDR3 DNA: TGTGCCAGCAGTGAATCTAGGGTAGCAAGGTTCGATGAGCAGTTCTTC. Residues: CASSESRVARFDEQFF. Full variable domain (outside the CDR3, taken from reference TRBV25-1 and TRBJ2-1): EADIYQTPRYLVIGTGKKITLECSQTMGHDKMYWYQQDPGMELHLIHYSYGVNSTEKGDLSSESTVSRIRTEHFPLTLESARPSHTSQYLCASSESRVARFDEQFFGPGTRLTVL.